The 16 T cell receptor beta chains below all came from one sample that was sequenced in a study of radiotherapy plus CTLA-4 blockade in lung cancer. Method: immunoSEQ multiplex PCR; TCRdb's copy keeps in-frame clones and lacks some. This table has 25,000 to 40,000 clones, roughly 70% appearing once. This material consisted of peripheral blood, taken from a patient treated with radiotherapy plus ipilimumab. The source of these receptors is a human donor with non-small cell lung cancer who had stable disease on radiotherapy plus ipilimumab.

In this sample, this clone turned up once. One junction end does not reproduce the germline sequence, and a read error may be involved. The V and J genes are TRBV7-7 and TRBJ2-1; possibly TRBD2 for D (5 bases). There are 13 residues in the CDR3. The germline CDR1 and CDR2 sequences are SSHAT and FNYEAQ (reference sequence). The CDR3 nucleotides are TGTGCTAGCAGCCCCACTGAGGGCAATGAGCAGTTCTTC. Its protein product is CASSPTEGNEQFF. Full variable domain (missing parts from reference TRBV7-7 and TRBJ2-1): GAGVSQSPRYKVTKRGQDVTLRCDPISSHATLYWYQQALGQGPEFLTYFNYEAQPDKSGLPSDRFSAERPEGSISTLTIQRTEQRDSAMYRCASSPTEGNEQFFGPGTRLTVL.

With regard to this clone: The identical CDR3 is also encoded by other nucleotide sequences in the sample. The chain is built from TRBV7-2 and TRBJ2-1; possible D gene TRBD2, 6 bases. This CDR3 contains 15 residues. V was trimmed by 0 bases and J by 3 bases, leaving 9 bases between them. The germline gives CDR1 SGHTA, CDR2 FQGNSA. CDR3: CASSLAFGSYNEQFF. CDR3 DNA: TGTGCCAGCAGCTTAGCTTTCGGGAGCTACAATGAGCAGTTCTTC.

The chain employs TRBV2 and TRBJ2-3; TRBD1 aligns across 8 bases. The CDR3 has 13 amino acids. CDR1 SNHLY and CDR2 FYNNEI come from the germline V gene. Trimming at V came to 9 bases and at J to 4 bases, leaving 6 bases not matched to a gene. In nucleotides, the CDR3 is TGTGCCAGGAACAGGGGGTTGGCAGATACGCAGTATTTT. Amino acid sequence: CARNRGLADTQYF.

CDR3 sequence reads: CASSYDSSNQPQHF. The DNA of the CDR3 is TGTGCCAGCAGTTATGACAGTAGCAATCAGCCCCAGCATTTT. This sequence joins TRBV28 and TRBJ1-5, with a possible D match to TRBD1 (5 bases). Germline V gives CDR1 MDHEN, CDR2 SYDVKM. The CDR3 sequence is 14 residues long. V lost 4 bases and J lost 0, with 7 bases in between.

This clone was detected only a few times. The rearrangement links TRBV1 to TRBJ2-7; TRBD2, as called in the table, went unchecked against the DNA. TRBV1 is deemed a pseudogene. The CDR3 is made up of 19 amino acids. The CDR3 here is CTSSQASRRISGSWEEQYF. As DNA, the CDR3 is TGCACCAGCAGCCAAGCCTCCCGTCGGATTAGCGGGAGTTGGGAAGAGCAGTACTTC.

The rearrangement links TRBV28 to TRBJ2-7; 7 positions agree with TRBD1. Germline loops: CDR1 MDHEN, CDR2 SYDVKM. The ends lost 6 bases at V and 2 bases at J; junction bases unmatched: 13. The CDR3 runs to 16 residues. The CDR3 here is CASSSIGQAKTYEQYF. The CDR3 nucleotides are TGTGCCAGCAGCTCGATAGGACAGGCGAAAACCTACGAGCAGTACTTC.

The J gene is TRBJ2-7, the V gene TRBV6-6, with 7 nucleotides matching TRBD2. CDR3 length: 15 amino acids. After removal of 0 bases from V and 3 bases from J, the junction contained 5 bases not matched to a gene. The germline CDR1 and CDR2 sequences are MNHNY and SVGAGI (reference sequence). As DNA, the CDR3 is TGTGCCAGCAGTTACTCGGGAGGGCAGAACTACGAGCAGTACTTC. Its translation is CASSYSGGQNYEQYF.

V usage is TRBV7-9 and J usage is TRBJ2-5; 8 bases align to TRBD1. The ends lost 5 bases at V and 5 bases at J; junction bases unmatched: 4. CDR3 size: 13 residues. Germline V gene lookup returns CDR1 SEHNR and CDR2 FQNEAQ (reference sequence). CDR3 protein: CASSRQGRETQYF. As DNA, the CDR3 is TGTGCCAGCAGCAGACAGGGGAGGGAGACCCAGTACTTC.

The chain recombines TRBV5-6 with TRBJ2-7; D gene unclear. Trimming pared 4 bases from V and 4 bases from J, leaving 21 bases between. This CDR3 contains 16 residues. The germline V gene has CDR1 SGHDT and CDR2 YYEEEE. CDR3 sequence reads: CASSPWGYDPPYEQYF. The CDR3, as DNA: TGTGCCAGCAGCCCTTGGGGATACGACCCACCTTACGAGCAGTACTTC.

V is TRBV5-1 and J is TRBJ1-4; TRBD1 matches 9 bases. Losses at the gene ends were 4 bases for V and 7 bases for J; bases not matched to a gene: 11. CDR3 length: 16 residues. Per germline, CDR1 SGHRS and CDR2 YFSETQ. CDR3 DNA: TGCGCCAGCAGCACCGACCTGGGACAGGGCGGTGAAAAACTGTTTTTT. Its translation: CASSTDLGQGGEKLFF.

The chain uses TRBV5-6 and TRBJ1-1, with unresolved D. V lost 0 bases to trimming and J lost 8 bases, with 11 bases between them. CDR3 size: 13 residues. Germline values: CDR1 SGHDT, CDR2 YYEEEE. The DNA for the CDR3 is TGTGCCAGCAGCTTGGTTCGACCCGGCGAAGCTTTCTTT. It is translated as CASSLVRPGEAFF.

This clone was recorded a few times. This chain links TRBV30 with TRBJ2-1; the D gene is possibly TRBD2 (5 bases). Trimming left V 3 bases short and J 5 bases short, with 17 bases between. Germline-derived CDR1 and CDR2 are GTSNPN and SVGIG (reference sequence). This CDR3 is 15 amino acids long. Written as DNA, the CDR3 is TGTGCCTGGAGAGTAAGAGGGCTAACCCACAATGAGCAGTTCTTC. Translation gives CAWRVRGLTHNEQFF.

Judged by abundance, this clone is large (0.1 to 1%). This chain joins TRBV19 and TRBJ1-5, with unresolved D. Trimming left V 7 bases short and J 8 bases short, with 15 bases between. Germline lookup yields CDR1 LNHDA and CDR2 SQIVND (reference sequence). The CDR3 is 13 residues long. As DNA, the CDR3 is TGTGCCAGTACCCAGACACCCCCGGAGCCCCAGCATTTT. Residues: CASTQTPPEPQHF. Supplemented by reference TRBV19 and TRBJ1-5, the full variable domain reads DGGITQSPKYLFRKEGQNVTLSCEQNLNHDAMYWYRQDPGQGLRLIYYSQIVNDFQKGDIAEGYSVSREKKESFPLTVTSAQKNPTAFYLCASTQTPPEPQHFGDGTRLSIL.

The CDR3 region has the DNA TGTGCCAGCAGCTTAGTAGGGGGACCCTACGAGCAGTACTTC. Its protein product is CASSLVGGPYEQYF. The genes are TRBV11-2 and TRBJ2-7; tentative D call: TRBD1 (6 bases). The CDR3 consists of 14 residues. In germline, CDR1 is SGHAT, CDR2 FQNNGV. V was shortened by 1 base and J by 2 bases, with 9 bases between the two germline ends.

CDR3 protein: CASGLVLGPTYNEQFF. DNA for the CDR3: TGTGCTAGTGGTTTGGTATTGGGGCCGACCTACAATGAGCAGTTCTTC. This sequence joins TRBV12-5 and TRBJ2-1; D is possibly TRBD1 (5 bases). Germline V gene lookup returns CDR1 LGHNT and CDR2 FRNRAP. V was shortened by 0 bases and J by 2 bases, with 11 bases between the two germline ends. This CDR3 spans 16 amino acids.

The gene calls are TRBV5-1 and TRBJ1-1, with 8 bases identical to TRBD1. V was pared by 4 bases and J by 5 bases, with 13 bases of the junction left unmatched. The CDR3 is 16 amino acids. The germline V gene encodes CDR1 SGHRS and CDR2 YFSETQ. CDR3 protein: CASSPTRQGTRTEAFF. Written as DNA, the CDR3 is TGCGCCAGCAGCCCCACTCGACAGGGGACGAGAACTGAAGCTTTCTTT.